These 32 T cell receptor beta chains were sequenced from one sample in a study of identical twins. TCRdb passed the 5' RACE reads through MiXCR, listing each CDR3 protein once. The sample includes just under 550,000 distinct CDR3 sequences, roughly 15% of them seen just once. The sample also formed part of further work on yellow fever vaccine responses in identical twins.

The sample consisted of CD4+ T cells sorted from blood. Receptor source: a woman younger than 30 in good health.

The chain joins TRBV5-1 to TRBJ2-1, with 8 bases aligning to TRBD2. Germline loops: CDR1 SGHRS, CDR2 YFSETQ. V lost 2 bases, J lost 5 bases, and 18 bases stayed unmatched. The CDR3 sequence is 19 residues long. CDR3 loop: CASSLRASGTAGGHNEQFF. DNA for the CDR3: TGCGCCAGCAGCTTACGAGCTAGCGGAACCGCGGGAGGCCACAATGAGCAGTTCTTC.

At least ten counts were recorded for this clonotype. The V and J genes are TRBV24-1 and TRBJ1-1, with D possibly being TRBD1 (5 bases). Germline V lookup: CDR1 KGHDR, CDR2 SFDVKD. Trimming removed 3 bases from V and 1 base from J, with 14 bases in between. The CDR3 extends over 16 amino acids. The CDR3 nucleotides are TGTGCCACCAGTGATGGACAAAGAGGCGGGAACACTGAAGCTTTCTTT. This encodes CATSDGQRGGNTEAFF.

The rearrangement links TRBV24-1 to TRBJ2-4, with D tentatively TRBD2 (5 bases). Germline CDR1 KGHDR, CDR2 SFDVKD. CDR3 length: 13 amino acids. With 6 bases removed from V and 8 bases from J, the gap between germline ends came to 13 bases. Here the CDR3 reads CATSQAVGDIQYF. CDR3 DNA sequence: TGTGCCACCAGTCAAGCGGTTGGGGACATTCAGTACTTC.

This clonotype turned up a few times. The J gene is TRBJ2-7, the V gene TRBV5-1, with 7 bases fitting TRBD1. Germline CDR1 reads SGHRS; CDR2 reads YFSETQ. After removal of 4 bases from V and 3 bases from J, the junction contained 7 bases not matched to a gene. The CDR3 loop spans 14 amino acids. CDR3: CASSATGQFYEQYF. CDR3 bases: TGCGCCAGCAGCGCAACGGGACAGTTCTACGAGCAGTACTTC.

This chain links TRBV11-2 with TRBJ2-1, with D possibly called TRBD1 or TRBD2 (6 bases each). CDR3 length: 13 residues. V was shortened by 6 bases and J by 9 bases, with 15 bases between the two germline ends. Germline lookup yields CDR1 SGHAT and CDR2 FQNNGV. The DNA of the CDR3 is TGTGCCAGCAGACTAACGGGGGCCGTTGAGCAGTTCTTC. It translates to CASRLTGAVEQFF.

The chain uses TRBV12-3 or TRBV12-4 and TRBJ2-1; TRBD2 aligns across 11 bases. This CDR3 region has 17 residues. Losses at the gene ends were 3 bases for V and 6 bases for J; bases not matched to a gene: 10. Written as DNA, the CDR3 is TGTGCCAGCAGTTTTGTCATGACTAGCGGGATTACCAATGAGCAGTTCTTC. This codes for CASSFVMTSGITNEQFF.

This chain links TRBV28 with TRBJ2-7, with D possibly TRBD1 on 6 matching bases. V lost 11 bases, J lost 7 bases, and 21 bases lay in between. Germline CDR1 reads MDHEN; CDR2 reads SYDVKM. The CDR3 loop spans 13 amino acids. CDR3 nucleotides: TGTGCCGGAAGGAGACAGGCCGCCTTGGAGCAGTACTTC. It is translated as CAGRRQAALEQYF.

The chain has TRBV5-5 and TRBJ2-7, with a weak D call TRBD1 (6 bases). CDR3 length equals 14 residues. In germline, CDR1 is SGHKS, CDR2 YYEKEE (reference sequence). The V gene lost 1 base and the J gene lost 3 bases, with 11 bases spanning the gap. CDR3 amino acids: CASSLTGQYYEQYV. The CDR3 DNA sequence: TGTGCCAGCAGCTTGACAGGGCAGTACTACGAGCAGTACGTC.

The CDR3 sequence: CASRGGPGLHEQYF. The CDR3 nucleotides read TGTGCCAGCAGGGGAGGGCCCGGGCTCCACGAGCAGTACTTC. This chain joins TRBV28 and TRBJ2-7, with 7 bases that match TRBD2. This CDR3 contains 14 residues. With V trimmed by 6 bases and J by 5 bases, 10 bases remained unmatched. CDR1 MDHEN and CDR2 SYDVKM come from the germline V gene.

This clonotype was detected many times. The CDR3 protein is CASSSGTGRGYTF. DNA of the CDR3: TGTGCCAGCAGCTCTGGGACAGGGCGAGGCTACACCTTC. The chain couples TRBV3-1 to TRBJ1-2; TRBD1 matches 9 bases. Trimming removed 5 bases from V and 8 bases from J; junction bases left unmatched: 6. Per the germline V gene, CDR1 is LGHDT and CDR2 is YNNKEL (reference sequence). This CDR3 comprises 13 residues.

The gene calls are TRBV29-1 and TRBJ2-3; 9 bases line up with TRBD1. CDR1 is SQVTM and CDR2 is ANQGSEA in the germline V gene. This CDR3 has 15 amino acids. V lost 3 bases and J lost 11; bases outside the gene matches: 15. This CDR3 reads CSVDLTGGIIGGQYF. The CDR3 region has the DNA TGCAGCGTTGACCTGACAGGGGGGATAATCGGTGGGCAGTATTTT.

This clonotype was seen a few times. CDR3 coding DNA: TGTGCCAGCAGTCCAGTCGGGGACAGGGCCTACGAGCAGTACTTC. Translated: CASSPVGDRAYEQYF. The chain carries TRBV28 and TRBJ2-7; 9 positions agree with TRBD1. The CDR3 extends over 15 amino acids. The J segment lost 2 bases and the V segment lost 5 bases, leaving 7 bases of the junction unmatched. CDR1 MDHEN and CDR2 SYDVKM come from the germline V gene.

This clonotype occurred many times. The chain carries TRBV5-1 and TRBJ2-3; the D is unclear. With 5 bases removed from V and 6 bases from J, the gap between germline ends came to 10 bases. This CDR3 contains 12 residues. Germline-derived CDR1 and CDR2 are SGHRS and YFSETQ. The CDR3, as DNA: TGCGCCAGCAGACCCGGAGAGGATACGCAGTATTTT. It codes for CASRPGEDTQYF. Combining the CDR3 with reference TRBV5-1 and TRBJ2-3 gives the whole variable domain KAGVTQTPRYLIKTRGQQVTLSCSPISGHRSVSWYQQTPGQGLQFLFEYFSETQRNKGNFPGRFSGRQFSNSRSEMNVSTLELGDSALYLCASRPGEDTQYFGPGTRLTVL.

The V gene is TRBV5-4, the J gene TRBJ2-2; TRBD1 is a possible D gene (5 bases). Germline CDR1 SGHNT, CDR2 YYREEE (reference sequence). Trimming took 4 bases from V and 4 from J, leaving 20 bases between them. The CDR3 runs to 17 residues. The CDR3 reads CASSPEPDIAVTGELFF. The CDR3 DNA sequence: TGTGCCAGCAGCCCGGAACCGGACATCGCTGTCACCGGGGAGCTGTTTTTT.

V gene TRBV29-1 combines with J gene TRBJ2-2; 8 bases map to TRBD2. CDR3 length: 17 residues. Losses at the gene ends were 0 bases for V and 6 bases for J; bases not matched to a gene: 12. Germline V gene data show CDR1 as SQVTM and CDR2 as ANQGSEA. CDR3 nucleotides: TGCAGCGTTGAAGATCAGGGTAGCGGGACTAGGGCCGGGGAGCTGTTTTTT. Translating it yields CSVEDQGSGTRAGELFF.

This clonotype was seen ten or more times. V gene TRBV6-1 combines with J gene TRBJ1-5; 9 bases map to TRBD1. V lost 6 bases and J lost 4; bases outside the gene matches: 1. This CDR3 is built from 13 residues. CDR1 is MNHNS and CDR2 is SASEGT in the germline V gene. The CDR3 spells CASRGTGNQPQHF. CDR3 DNA: TGTGCCAGCAGAGGGACAGGGAATCAGCCCCAGCATTTT.

This clonotype was seen many times. The rearrangement joins TRBV5-1 to TRBJ2-3; D remains ambiguous. Germline V gene sequence: CDR1 SGHRS, CDR2 YFSETQ. Trimming took off 0 bases at V and 5 bases at J, with 7 bases between the two ends. The CDR3 loop spans 13 amino acids. The CDR3 spells CASSLGSVDTQYF. CDR3 coding DNA: TGCGCCAGCAGCTTGGGGTCCGTAGATACGCAGTATTTT.

This clonotype was detected ten times or more. The genes are TRBV5-1 and TRBJ2-3; tentatively, D is TRBD2 (5 bases). Germline V CDR1 and CDR2: SGHRS, YFSETQ. The V end lost 3 bases, the J end lost 6 bases, and 26 bases lay between the germline ends. This CDR3 spans 18 amino acids. The CDR3 is CASSYRSGSSLRVDTQYF. The CDR3 DNA reads TGCGCCAGCAGCTATCGGAGCGGTTCCAGCCTACGAGTTGATACGCAGTATTTT.

The genes are TRBV29-1 and TRBJ2-7; TRBD2 matches 7 bases. From germline, CDR1 is SQVTM and CDR2 ANQGSEA. J gave up 3 bases and V 6 bases, and 5 bases lay outside the gene matches. The CDR3 length is 12 residues. The CDR3 nucleotides are TGCAGCGTAAGCGGGACCCGCTACGAGCAGTACTTC. It translates to CSVSGTRYEQYF.

CDR3 in amino acids: CASSLVLAGGPRFF. The CDR3 region has the DNA TGTGCCAGCAGCTTAGTGCTAGCGGGAGGGCCGAGATTCTTC. The chain combines TRBV7-2 with TRBJ2-1; TRBD2 matches 12 bases. The CDR3 spans 14 residues. The germline CDR1 and CDR2 sequences are SGHTA and FQGNSA. V lost 1 base and J lost 16; bases outside the gene matches: 8.

This clonotype was seen a handful of times. The chain carries TRBV7-2 and TRBJ2-7, with 9 bases aligning to TRBD1. The CDR3 is 13 residues long. Trimming at V came to 5 bases and at J to 9 bases, leaving 8 bases not matched to a gene. Germline V CDR1 and CDR2: SGHTA, FQGNSA. The CDR3 DNA follows: TGTGCCAGCAGCACCGGACAGGGGAATCGGCAGTACTTC. It encodes CASSTGQGNRQYF. The entire variable domain, with the rest obtained from reference TRBV7-2 and TRBJ2-7, is as follows: GAGVSQSPSNKVTEKGKDVELRCDPISGHTALYWYRQSLGQGLEFLIYFQGNSAPDKSGLPSDRFSAERTGGSVSTLTIQRTQQEDSAVYLCASSTGQGNRQYFGPGTRLTVT.

The chain carries TRBV11-2 and TRBJ1-5; a weak D match, TRBD1 (6 bases). Germline lookup yields CDR1 SGHAT and CDR2 FQNNGV. This CDR3 comprises 16 residues. V lost 6 bases and J lost 4, with 19 bases in between. CDR3 bases: TGTGCCAGCAGTCTCACCGGAGGGACACAAAATCAGCCCCAGCATTTT. Amino acids: CASSLTGGTQNQPQHF.

This rearrangement joins TRBV3-1 to TRBJ2-2; D could derive from TRBD1 or TRBD2 (5 bases each). V was shortened by 0 bases and J by 5 bases, with 10 bases between the two germline ends. Germline V gene sequence: CDR1 LGHDT, CDR2 YNNKEL (reference sequence). The CDR3 is made up of 15 amino acids. The DNA for the CDR3 is TGTGCCAGCAGCCAAGATGGGACCCGGACCGGGGAGCTGTTTTTT. Protein: CASSQDGTRTGELFF.

A few counts support this clonotype. V and J are TRBV5-1 and TRBJ2-2, with 8 bases matching TRBD2. The germline V gene encodes CDR1 SGHRS and CDR2 YFSETQ. The trim removed 4 bases at V and 4 bases at J, leaving 3 bases unmatched. The CDR3 covers 14 residues. Here the CDR3 reads CASSREGSTGELFF. In DNA, the CDR3 is TGCGCCAGCAGCCGGGAGGGATCCACCGGGGAGCTGTTTTTT. Together with reference TRBV5-1 and TRBJ2-2, the CDR3 gives the full variable domain: KAGVTQTPRYLIKTRGQQVTLSCSPISGHRSVSWYQQTPGQGLQFLFEYFSETQRNKGNFPGRFSGRQFSNSRSEMNVSTLELGDSALYLCASSREGSTGELFFGEGSRLTVL.

This clonotype was seen at least ten times. The V and J genes are TRBV12-3 or TRBV12-4 and TRBJ1-5; no definite D call. Trimming took 6 bases from V and 7 from J, leaving 13 bases between them. This CDR3 is 13 amino acids long. The CDR3 nucleotides read TGTGCCAGCAGCCCCCTAGACCGGCAGCCCCAGCATTTT. Its translation: CASSPLDRQPQHF.

This rearrangement joins TRBV20-1 to TRBJ2-7; D is perhaps TRBD2 (5 bases). Between the trimmed V and J ends, which lost 4 bases and 7 bases, there was a span of 11 bases. The CDR3 runs to 11 residues. Germline V gene sequence: CDR1 DFQATT, CDR2 SNEGSKA (reference sequence). As DNA, the CDR3 is TGCAGTGCTATCAGCCCGGGGGAGCAGTACTTC. This translates into CSAISPGEQYF.

V usage is TRBV5-1 and J usage is TRBJ2-1; D is possibly TRBD2 (6 bases). Trimming shortened V by 3 bases and J by 9 bases, and 19 bases separated the two germline ends. Germline assignment: CDR1 SGHRS and CDR2 YFSETQ. This CDR3 region has 15 residues. The DNA for the CDR3 is TGCGCCAGCAGCTCCCCACGGGGGTCCGAGGTTGAGCAGTTCTTC. Translated, it gives CASSSPRGSEVEQFF.

The sample holds many counts of this clonotype. This chain uses TRBV5-1 with TRBJ1-2; D is uncertain. This CDR3 has 13 amino acids. The germline gives CDR1 SGHRS, CDR2 YFSETQ. V lost 5 bases to trimming and J lost 1 base, with 9 bases between them. Here the CDR3 DNA reads TGCGCCAGCAGACAAAACGTTAACTATGGCTACACCTTC. This sequence encodes CASRQNVNYGYTF.

This clonotype turned up a few times. The chain uses TRBV7-9 and TRBJ2-5; D may match TRBD1 or TRBD2 (6 bases each). Per germline, CDR1 SEHNR and CDR2 FQNEAQ (reference sequence). V lost 5 bases and J lost 1, with 11 bases in between. This CDR3 is 14 amino acids long. This CDR3 reads CASSQQGGQETQYF. CDR3 nucleotide sequence: TGTGCCAGCAGCCAACAGGGAGGCCAAGAGACCCAGTACTTC.

The sample holds many counts of this clonotype. This chain joins TRBV3-1 and TRBJ1-3, with D possibly being TRBD1 (6 bases). Germline V CDR1 and CDR2: LGHDT, YNNKEL (reference sequence). Trimming removed 1 base at V and 0 bases at J, with 13 bases between. The CDR3 contains 17 residues. The CDR3 reads CASSQGGGGSSGNTIYF. The CDR3 nucleotides read TGTGCCAGCAGCCAAGGTGGAGGGGGAAGCTCTGGAAACACCATATATTTT.

This clonotype was recorded many times. The chain has TRBV24-1 and TRBJ2-1; perhaps D is TRBD1 or TRBD2 (5 bases each). The CDR3 length is 15 residues. The V gene lost 5 bases and the J gene lost 5 bases, with 15 bases spanning the gap. The germline V gene has CDR1 KGHDR and CDR2 SFDVKD. Written as DNA, the CDR3 is TGTGCCACCAGTGCCGAACCAGGGAGCCACAATGAGCAGTTCTTC. Translation: CATSAEPGSHNEQFF.

This clonotype has more than one count but fewer than ten. The rearrangement links TRBV14 to TRBJ2-5; weak D call: TRBD1 (5 bases). The CDR3 loop spans 15 amino acids. The V gene's germline CDR1 is SGHDN and CDR2 FVKESK. With 1 base removed from V and 0 bases from J, the gap between germline ends came to 9 bases. CDR3 sequence: CASSQVYRYQETQYF. The CDR3 bases are TGTGCCAGCAGCCAAGTTTACAGGTACCAAGAGACCCAGTACTTC.